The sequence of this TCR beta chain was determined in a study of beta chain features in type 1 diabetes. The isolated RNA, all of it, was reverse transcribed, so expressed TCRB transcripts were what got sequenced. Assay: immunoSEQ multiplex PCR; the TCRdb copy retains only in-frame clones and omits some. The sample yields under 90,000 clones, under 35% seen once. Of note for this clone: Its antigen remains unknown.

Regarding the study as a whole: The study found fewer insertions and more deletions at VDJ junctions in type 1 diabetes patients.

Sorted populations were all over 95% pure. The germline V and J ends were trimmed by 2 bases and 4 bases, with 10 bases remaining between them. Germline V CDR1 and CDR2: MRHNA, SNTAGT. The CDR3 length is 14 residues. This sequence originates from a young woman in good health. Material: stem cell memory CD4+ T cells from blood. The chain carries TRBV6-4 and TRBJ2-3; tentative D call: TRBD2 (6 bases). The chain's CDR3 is CASSDDGGADTQYF. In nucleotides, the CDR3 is TGTGCCAGCAGTGACGACGGAGGGGCAGATACGCAGTATTTT.